Shown below are 8 T cell receptor beta chains from a single sample sequenced in a study of cytomegalovirus exposure and HLA in healthy donors. PCR was performed using 60 Vbeta and 13 Jbeta primers. Profiled with immunoSEQ multiplex PCR; TCRdb holds only in-frame clones, not every one. The sample has about 160,000 clones; roughly 80% are singletons. Specimen: PBMCs. Source of these receptors: a male donor in good health and CMV-seropositive.

The rearrangement links TRBV6-5 to TRBJ1-1; 9 bases are shared with TRBD1. Trimming cost V 5 bases and J 3 bases; bases outside gene matches: 4. Per the germline V gene, CDR1 is MNHEY and CDR2 is SVGAGI. The CDR3 sequence is 14 residues long. DNA of the CDR3: TGTGCCAGCAGTCGACAGGGGGAGTACACTGAAGCTTTCTTT. Encoded protein: CASSRQGEYTEAFF.

This chain uses TRBV4-2 with TRBJ1-2; the D gene is possibly TRBD1 (5 bases). V shed 0 bases and J shed 14 bases, with 10 bases lying between them. This CDR3 comprises 11 residues. Germline assignment: CDR1 LGHNA and CDR2 YNFKEQ. In nucleotides, the CDR3 is TGTGCCAGCAGCCAAGAGTCAGGGTTTACCTTC. This codes for CASSQESGFTF.

This rearrangement joins TRBV30 to TRBJ2-5; a weak D match, TRBD2 (6 bases). The CDR3 runs 14 residues. Germline V gene lookup returns CDR1 GTSNPN and CDR2 SVGIG (reference sequence). CDR3 nucleotides: TGTGGCCTAGAATTTGGTAGCGGAGAGGGGACCCAGTACTTC. Protein sequence: CGLEFGSGEGTQYF.

This chain links TRBV5-1 with TRBJ2-1; 9 bases agree with TRBD1. The V and J ends lost 4 bases and 5 bases, in that order; junction bases with no gene match: 4. The CDR3 runs 14 residues. Looked up from germline, CDR1 is SGHRS and CDR2 is YFSETQ. CDR3 residues: CASSRTGDDNEQFF. The CDR3 coding sequence is TGCGCCAGCAGCCGGACAGGGGACGACAATGAGCAGTTCTTC.

J is TRBJ2-1 and V is TRBV2, with 8 bases matching TRBD1. Losses at the gene ends were 7 bases for V and 11 bases for J; bases not matched to a gene: 16. This CDR3 is 15 amino acids long. The germline CDR1 and CDR2 sequences are SNHLY and FYNNEI. For the CDR3, the DNA is TGTGCCAGCAATCTACAGGGGGGAGTCGGCAAGAAGCAGTTCTTC. As protein: CASNLQGGVGKKQFF.

This rearrangement joins TRBV5-4 to TRBJ2-7; TRBD1 matches 10 bases. V shed 5 bases, J shed 5 bases, and the junction held 13 bases outside the gene matches. Germline V CDR1 and CDR2: SGHNT, YYREEE (reference sequence). The CDR3 loop spans 16 amino acids. For the CDR3, the DNA is TGTGCCAGCAGGCCCCGTCTGGGGGACAGGGGCAACGAGCAGTACTTC. This encodes CASRPRLGDRGNEQYF.

CDR3 in amino acids: CASSATGGSETQYF. The DNA of the CDR3 is TGTGCCAGCAGCGCGACAGGGGGGTCGGAGACCCAGTACTTC. The genes are TRBV5-4 and TRBJ2-5; 9 bases align to TRBD1. The V gene's germline CDR1 is SGHNT and CDR2 YYREEE (reference sequence). This CDR3 has 14 amino acids. Trimming cost V 4 bases and J 5 bases; bases outside gene matches: 6.

This rearrangement joins TRBV30 to TRBJ1-1; TRBD1 matches 8 bases. The germline CDR1 and CDR2 sequences are GTSNPN and SVGIG (reference sequence). The CDR3 is 18 residues long. V lost 3 bases and J lost 5; bases outside the gene matches: 20. The DNA for the CDR3 is TGTGCCTGGAGCCGGTGGTCCCAGACAGGGGCGGGTTCTACTGAAGCTTTCTTT. Its translation is CAWSRWSQTGAGSTEAFF. Full variable domain (remainder filled in from reference TRBV30 and TRBJ1-1): SQTIHQWPATLVQPVGSPLSLECTVEGTSNPNLYWYRQAAGRGLQLLFYSVGIGQISSEVPQNLSASRPQDRQFILSSKKLLLSDSGFYLCAWSRWSQTGAGSTEAFFGQGTRLTVV.